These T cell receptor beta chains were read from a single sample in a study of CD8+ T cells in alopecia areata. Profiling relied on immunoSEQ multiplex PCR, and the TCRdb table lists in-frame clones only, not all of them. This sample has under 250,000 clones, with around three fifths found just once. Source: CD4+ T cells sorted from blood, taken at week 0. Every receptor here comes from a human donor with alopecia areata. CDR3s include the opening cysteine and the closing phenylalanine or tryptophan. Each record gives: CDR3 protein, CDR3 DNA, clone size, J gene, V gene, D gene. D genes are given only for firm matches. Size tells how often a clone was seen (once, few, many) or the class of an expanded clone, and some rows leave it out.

CASSPSGRFSEQYF TGTGCCAGCAGCCCATCCGGCCGCTTTAGCGAGCAGTACTTC . TRBJ2-7 TRBV7-9 .
CASSQVAGELFF TGCGCCAGCAGCCAAGTGGCCGGGGAGCTGTTTTTT . TRBJ2-2 TRBV4-1 .
CASSDGWEKLFF TGCGCCAGCAGTGACGGATGGGAAAAACTGTTTTTT . TRBJ1-4 TRBV10-1 .
CASSLGFGQGPTDTQYF TGTGCCAGCAGCTTAGGTTTCGGACAGGGGCCCACAGATACGCAGTATTTT . TRBJ2-3 TRBV13 TRBD1
CSADRGPLEAFF TGCAGCGCCGACAGGGGTCCGCTAGAAGCTTTCTTT . TRBJ1-1 TRBV29-1 TRBD1
CASSQEGTRGFREQFF TGTGCCAGCAGCCAAGAGGGGACTAGGGGGTTTCGGGAGCAGTTCTTC . TRBJ2-1 TRBV4-2 TRBD2
CSVLLGTGPGGYTF TGCAGCGTTCTATTAGGGACAGGGCCAGGAGGCTACACCTTC . TRBJ1-2 TRBV29-1 TRBD1
CASSQRTGSYEQYF TGCGCCAGCAGCCAAAGGACAGGGTCCTACGAGCAGTACTTC . TRBJ2-7 TRBV4-1 TRBD1
CASSPRLAGGDTQYF TGTGCCAGCAGCCCCCGACTAGCGGGAGGAGATACGCAGTATTTT . TRBJ2-3 TRBV7-2 TRBD2
CASSPQNDNEQFF TGTGCCAGCTCACCACAGAACGACAATGAGCAGTTCTTC few TRBJ2-1 TRBV18 .
CAWSGGSSYEQYF TGTGCCTGGAGTGGGGGGTCCTCCTACGAGCAGTACTTC . TRBJ2-7 TRBV30 .
CASSRDGGANYGYTF TGCGCCAGCAGCCGAGACGGGGGCGCGAACTATGGCTACACCTTC . TRBJ1-2 TRBV4-1 .
CASSLVETQYF TGTGCCAGCAGCTTAGTTGAGACCCAGTACTTC . TRBJ2-5 TRBV7-9 .
CAWSGGGLAGAKNIQYF TGTGCCTGGAGTGGGGGGGGACTAGCGGGAGCCAAAAACATTCAGTACTTC few TRBJ2-4 TRBV30 TRBD2
CASSSQGLPNTGELFF TGTGCCAGCAGCTCTCAGGGGCTACCGAACACCGGGGAGCTGTTTTTT . TRBJ2-2 TRBV11-2 .
CAWSMNYGYTF TGTGCCTGGAGTATGAACTATGGCTACACCTTC . TRBJ1-2 TRBV30 .
CASDYTLGFNQPQHF TGTGCCAGTGACTATACGTTGGGGTTCAATCAGCCCCAGCATTTT . TRBJ1-5 TRBV6-1 .
CASSNNPGLDYEQYF TGTGCCAGCAGTAACAACCCGGGACTGGACTACGAGCAGTACTTC . TRBJ2-7 TRBV14 .
CASSLWDGSYGYTF TGTGCCAGCAGCCTATGGGACGGATCCTATGGCTACACCTTC . TRBJ1-2 TRBV7-2 .
CASNDQGGTEAFF TGCGCCAGCAACGACCAGGGAGGCACTGAAGCTTTCTTT . TRBJ1-1 TRBV5-1 .